The 10 T cell receptor beta chains listed next were all sequenced from one sample in a study of blood T cell repertoires in COVID-19 (dated by TCRdb to the early 2020s). Library prep was done by the immunoSEQ multiplex PCR assay. In TCRdb, the immuneACCESS table is reduced to in-frame sequences with V and J assigned. These tables do not hold every clone; where another copy was compared, an unresolved V gene accounts for under half, and the others remain unexplained. In all, the sample holds just over 95,000 clones, and about four fifths of those were seen once. Together, the top ten hold 15% to 20% of the sample. Material: peripheral blood. These receptors originate from an elderly man with acute or convalescent COVID-19.

The V call is TRBV30, the J call TRBJ1-2; D not resolved. The germline V gene encodes CDR1 GTSNPN and CDR2 SVGIG (reference sequence). Trimming took off 4 bases at V and 5 bases at J, with 8 bases between the two ends. The CDR3 covers 11 residues. DNA for the CDR3: TGTGCCTGGACGCGGGAATATGGCTACACCTTC. It encodes CAWTREYGYTF.

This chain links TRBV27 with TRBJ2-7, with D maybe TRBD1 (5 bases). CDR3 length: 14 amino acids. The germline V gene encodes CDR1 MNHEY and CDR2 SMNVEV (reference sequence). Trimming shortened V by 2 bases and J by 2 bases, and 10 bases separated the two germline ends. The CDR3 nucleotides read TGTGCCAGCAGTTTACAGGGTATCCCCTACGAGCAGTACTTC. Translation: CASSLQGIPYEQYF.

This CDR3 is CASSIAGAARETQYF. Here the CDR3 DNA reads TGTGCCAGTAGTATAGCAGGGGCGGCGAGGGAGACCCAGTACTTC. The genes are TRBV19 and TRBJ2-5; D might be TRBD1 (6 bases). Germline V CDR1 and CDR2: LNHDA, SQIVND (reference sequence). V was trimmed by 1 base and J by 5 bases, leaving 14 bases between them. The CDR3 has 15 residues.

The chain couples TRBV7-9 to TRBJ1-1; D might be TRBD1 (6 bases). Between the trimmed V and J ends, which lost 4 bases and 5 bases, there was a span of 14 bases. Per the germline V gene, CDR1 is SEHNR and CDR2 is FQNEAQ (reference sequence). The CDR3 extends over 14 amino acids. The CDR3 DNA sequence: TGTGCCAGCAGCTACCAGGGGAGTCGGACTGAAGCTTTCTTT. This translates into CASSYQGSRTEAFF.

The V and J genes are TRBV30 and TRBJ1-2; TRBD1 aligns across 8 bases. The CDR3 length is 18 residues. In germline, CDR1 is GTSNPN, CDR2 SVGIG (reference sequence). V dropped 0 bases and J dropped 5; count of bases not matched to a gene: 17. The CDR3 sequence is CAWSVFGPVGQGGYGYTF. CDR3 coding DNA: TGTGCCTGGAGTGTATTTGGGCCGGTAGGACAGGGCGGGTATGGCTACACCTTC.

In the case of this clone: A read error may account for a junction end that differs from germline. V usage is TRBV6-1 and J usage is TRBJ2-7, with D uncertain. Per the germline V gene, CDR1 is MNHNS and CDR2 is SASEGT. CDR3 length: 11 residues. CDR3 sequence reads: CASRDVDEQYF. CDR3 coding DNA: TGTGCCAGCCGTGACGTCGACGAGCAGTACTTC.

The chain uses TRBV19 and TRBJ2-3, with 11 bases aligning to TRBD2. CDR3 length equals 15 residues. CDR1 and CDR2 from the germline V gene are LNHDA and SQIVND (reference sequence). With 8 bases clipped from V and 2 bases from J, the junction kept 6 bases outside the gene matches. The CDR3 sequence: CASSRTSGYTDTQYF. CDR3 DNA sequence: TGTGCCAGTTCGCGGACTAGCGGGTACACAGATACGCAGTATTTT.

The gene calls are TRBV14 and TRBJ2-3; the D gene is possibly TRBD1 (6 bases). Looked up from germline, CDR1 is SGHDN and CDR2 is FVKESK. The CDR3 is 12 residues long. Trimming left V 1 base short and J 11 bases short, with 10 bases between. CDR3 coding DNA: TGTGCCAGCAGCCAAGCCCAGGGACAGCAGTATTTT. This codes for CASSQAQGQQYF.

This sequence joins TRBV7-2 and TRBJ1-5; TRBD1 agrees at 7 bases. Germline values: CDR1 SGHTA, CDR2 FQGNSA. This CDR3 region has 14 residues. The V and J ends lost 5 bases and 2 bases, in that order; junction bases with no gene match: 3. CDR3 bases: TGTGCCAGCAGCACAACAGGGGGCAATCAGCCCCAGCATTTT. Amino acid sequence: CASSTTGGNQPQHF.

The chain carries TRBV20-1 and TRBJ1-1, with unresolved D. The V gene lost 3 bases and the J gene lost 3 bases, with 11 bases spanning the gap. CDR3 size: 13 residues. Germline V gene sequence: CDR1 DFQATT, CDR2 SNEGSKA (reference sequence). DNA for the CDR3: TGCAGTGCTAGTACCACAGCTTACACTGAAGCTTTCTTT. It specifies CSASTTAYTEAFF.